This TCR beta chain was recorded in a study of blood T cell repertoires in COVID-19. Study summary: From the United States, Italy and Spain came samples of acute and convalescent COVID-19.

This clone has only a few counts. Trimming took 4 bases from V and 5 from J; bases not matched to a gene: 5. Germline values: CDR1 SEHNR, CDR2 FQNEAQ (reference sequence). CDR3 length: 15 residues. Measured with immunoSEQ multiplex PCR; TCRdb has only the in-frame clones, and not every one. The table has some 97,000 clones, around nine tenths seen once. This sequence was found in a man aged 55 to 70 with acute or convalescent COVID-19. The chain carries TRBV7-9 and TRBJ2-3; 11 bases are a match to TRBD1. The sequenced sample was peripheral blood. The DNA for the CDR3 is TGTGCCAGCAGCTCGGACAGGGGGCTTAGAGATACGCAGTATTTT. Translation: CASSSDRGLRDTQYF.